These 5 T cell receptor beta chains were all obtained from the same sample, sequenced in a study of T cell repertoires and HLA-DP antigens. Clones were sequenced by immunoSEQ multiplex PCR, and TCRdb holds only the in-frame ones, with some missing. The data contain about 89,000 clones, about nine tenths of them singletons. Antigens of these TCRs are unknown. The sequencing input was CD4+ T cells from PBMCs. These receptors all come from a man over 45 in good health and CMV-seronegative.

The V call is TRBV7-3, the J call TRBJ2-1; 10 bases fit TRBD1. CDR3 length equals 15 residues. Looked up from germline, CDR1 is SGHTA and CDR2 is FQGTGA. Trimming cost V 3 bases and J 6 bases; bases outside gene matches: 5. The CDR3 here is CASSFRTGGVNEQFF. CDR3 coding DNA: TGTGCCAGCAGCTTCCGGACAGGGGGAGTCAATGAGCAGTTCTTC.

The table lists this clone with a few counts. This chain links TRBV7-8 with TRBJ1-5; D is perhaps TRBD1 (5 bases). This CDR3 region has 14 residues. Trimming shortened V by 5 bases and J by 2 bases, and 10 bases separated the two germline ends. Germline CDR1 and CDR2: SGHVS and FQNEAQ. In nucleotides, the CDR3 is TGTGCCAGCAGCCCTACAGGTGGCAATCAGCCCCAGCATTTT. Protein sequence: CASSPTGGNQPQHF.

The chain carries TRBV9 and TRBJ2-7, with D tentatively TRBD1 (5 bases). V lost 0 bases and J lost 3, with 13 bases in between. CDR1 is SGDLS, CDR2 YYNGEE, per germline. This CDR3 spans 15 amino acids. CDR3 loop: CASSVEQAAIYEQYF. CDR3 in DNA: TGTGCCAGCAGCGTAGAACAGGCTGCGATCTACGAGCAGTACTTC.

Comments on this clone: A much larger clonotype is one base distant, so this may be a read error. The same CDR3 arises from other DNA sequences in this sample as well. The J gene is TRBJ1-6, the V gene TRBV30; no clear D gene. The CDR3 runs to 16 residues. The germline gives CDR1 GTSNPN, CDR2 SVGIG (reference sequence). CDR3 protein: CAWSKQRLVYNSPLHF. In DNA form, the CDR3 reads TGTGCTTGGAGTAAGCAGCGGTTGGTTTATAATTCACCCCTCCACTTT.

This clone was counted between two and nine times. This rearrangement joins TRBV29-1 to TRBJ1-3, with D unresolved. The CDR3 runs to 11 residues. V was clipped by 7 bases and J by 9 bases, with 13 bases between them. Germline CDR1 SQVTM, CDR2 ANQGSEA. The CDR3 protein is CSAEVLSTIYF. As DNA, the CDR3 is TGCAGCGCCGAAGTCCTGAGCACCATATATTTT.